One and the same sample provided the 27 T cell receptor beta chains below, sequenced in a study of control samples from healthy donors and cancer patients. Assay: immunoSEQ multiplex PCR; the TCRdb copy retains only in-frame clones and omits some. The sample contains roughly 88,000 clones, roughly 80% of which appear only once. Sequencing input: blood. These TCRs come from a man aged 25-45 years in good health.

The CDR3 loop is CASSTYGGPNSPLHF. CDR3 coding DNA: TGTGCCAGCAGTACATATGGGGGGCCTAATTCACCCCTCCACTTT. This rearrangement joins TRBV6-5 to TRBJ1-6; tentative D call: TRBD1 (6 bases). The CDR3 spans 15 residues. The V gene lost 5 bases and the J gene lost 6 bases, with 14 bases spanning the gap. The germline gives CDR1 MNHEY, CDR2 SVGAGI.

The V call is TRBV2, the J call TRBJ1-5, with D hard to call. From germline, CDR1 is SNHLY and CDR2 FYNNEI. The CDR3 runs to 13 residues. V was trimmed by 2 bases and J by 6 bases, leaving 8 bases between them. Here the CDR3 reads CASSEFEFQPQHF. The CDR3 coding sequence is TGTGCCAGCAGTGAATTCGAGTTTCAGCCCCAGCATTTT.

The chain couples TRBV2 to TRBJ2-3; tentatively, D is TRBD1 (5 bases). Deletions cut 7 bases from V and 4 bases from J, with 6 bases between. The germline gives CDR1 SNHLY, CDR2 FYNNEI. The CDR3 has 11 amino acids. This CDR3 reads CASKGADTQYF. The CDR3 DNA reads as TGTGCCAGCAAAGGGGCAGATACGCAGTATTTT.

The sample holds one count of this clone. The V gene is TRBV6-1, the J gene TRBJ1-2; D possibly corresponds to TRBD1 (6 bases). This CDR3 spans 17 amino acids. Trimming cost V 1 base and J 4 bases, with 19 bases left between them. Germline CDR1 and CDR2: MNHNS and SASEGT. The CDR3 sequence: CASSEGGGGANLYGYTF. CDR3 nucleotides: TGTGCCAGCAGTGAAGGGGGTGGGGGCGCGAACCTCTATGGCTACACCTTC.

V gene TRBV30 combines with J gene TRBJ2-1; no firm D call. Trimming removed 3 bases from V and 6 bases from J, with 15 bases in between. The CDR3 has 14 amino acids. Per the germline V gene, CDR1 is GTSNPN and CDR2 is SVGIG (reference sequence). The CDR3 reads CAWSGESRINEQFF. CDR3 sequence (DNA): TGTGCCTGGAGCGGAGAAAGTCGCATCAATGAGCAGTTCTTC. The full variable domain, in which reference TRBV30 and TRBJ2-1 provide the parts outside the CDR3, is SQTIHQWPATLVQPVGSPLSLECTVEGTSNPNLYWYRQAAGRGLQLLFYSVGIGQISSEVPQNLSASRPQDRQFILSSKKLLLSDSGFYLCAWSGESRINEQFFGPGTRLTVL.

The chain has TRBV18 and TRBJ1-2; the match to TRBD1 covers 7 bases. V was pared by 3 bases and J by 3 bases, with 7 bases of the junction left unmatched. The germline CDR1 and CDR2 sequences are KGHSH and LQKENI. This CDR3 spans 15 amino acids. CDR3 protein: CASSPGQPGDYGYTF. CDR3 DNA sequence: TGTGCCAGCTCACCGGGACAGCCTGGGGACTATGGCTACACCTTC.

The rearrangement uses TRBV5-4 and TRBJ2-1; 7 bases are a match to TRBD2. Germline CDR1 reads SGHNT; CDR2 reads YYREEE (reference sequence). The V segment lost 2 bases and the J segment 0 bases; nucleotides outside the gene matches: 5. The CDR3 totals 16 residues. The CDR3 here is CASSFIGGSSYNEQFF. As DNA, the CDR3 is TGTGCCAGCAGCTTTATTGGCGGGAGCTCCTACAATGAGCAGTTCTTC.

This chain links TRBV12-3 or TRBV12-4 with TRBJ2-2; D gene uncertain. CDR3 size: 12 residues. Trimming removed 4 bases from V and 5 bases from J, with 5 bases in between. CDR3 bases: TGTGCCAGCAGTTACACTACCGGGGAGCTGTTTTTT. This encodes CASSYTTGELFF.

The rearrangement joins TRBV7-3 to TRBJ2-2; no definite D call. Germline CDR1 reads SGHTA; CDR2 reads FQGTGA. The V end was cut by 4 bases, the J end by 7 bases, with 10 bases between. The CDR3 is 13 residues long. The CDR3 DNA sequence: TGTGCCAGCAGCTCGCAGCTGAGCGGGGAGCTGTTTTTT. It translates to CASSSQLSGELFF.

The chain has TRBV7-6 and TRBJ2-7; 8 bases line up with TRBD2. This CDR3 spans 14 amino acids. Germline V gene data show CDR1 as SGHVS and CDR2 as FNYEAQ. Unmatched junction bases numbered 2, after V lost 1 base and J lost 3 bases. The CDR3 region has the DNA TGTGCCAGCAGCTTAGTTGGGACTAGCTACGAGCAGTACTTC. This codes for CASSLVGTSYEQYF.

This clone was observed a few times. The chain couples TRBV2 to TRBJ1-1; a possible D gene is TRBD1 (6 bases). This CDR3 is 13 amino acids long. The germline gives CDR1 SNHLY, CDR2 FYNNEI. V was trimmed by 6 bases and J by 4 bases, leaving 12 bases between them. The CDR3 DNA reads as TGTGCCAGCAGCTTACAGGGTAGCACTGAAGCTTTCTTT. Its protein is CASSLQGSTEAFF.

The rearrangement joins TRBV28 to TRBJ2-6; 7 bases agree with TRBD1. The CDR3 runs 18 residues. Looked up from germline, CDR1 is MDHEN and CDR2 is SYDVKM. V gave up 6 bases and J gave up 3 bases; unmatched junction bases: 14. The CDR3 coding sequence is TGTGCCAGCAGCCCCCGCCAGGGGGTAAAACGTGGGGCCAACGTCCTGACTTTC. This encodes CASSPRQGVKRGANVLTF.

The chain uses TRBV5-4 and TRBJ2-3, with D unclear. Trimming left V 0 bases short and J 3 bases short, with 8 bases between. CDR1 is SGHNT, CDR2 YYREEE, per germline (reference sequence). The CDR3 is 14 residues long. This CDR3 is CASSLELPTDTQYF. DNA of the CDR3: TGTGCCAGCAGCTTGGAGCTGCCGACAGATACGCAGTATTTT.

V is TRBV7-9 and J is TRBJ2-3, with TRBD2 matching over 9 bases. In germline, CDR1 is SEHNR, CDR2 FQNEAQ (reference sequence). V was clipped by 2 bases and J by 2 bases; unmatched bases: 5. The CDR3 has 16 residues. The CDR3 spells CASSLSRTSATDTQYF. The CDR3 bases are TGTGCCAGCAGCTTATCAAGGACTAGCGCCACAGATACGCAGTATTTT.

This clone came up a few times. V is TRBV5-1 and J is TRBJ1-2; D gene unclear. V was pared by 0 bases and J by 1 base, with 7 bases between. This CDR3 is 14 amino acids long. CDR1 SGHRS and CDR2 YFSETQ come from the germline V gene. The CDR3 loop is CASSLEPSNYGYTF. The CDR3 DNA follows: TGCGCCAGCAGCTTGGAGCCGAGTAACTATGGCTACACCTTC. Using reference TRBV5-1 and TRBJ1-2 for the parts outside the CDR3, the full variable domain is KAGVTQTPRYLIKTRGQQVTLSCSPISGHRSVSWYQQTPGQGLQFLFEYFSETQRNKGNFPGRFSGRQFSNSRSEMNVSTLELGDSALYLCASSLEPSNYGYTFGSGTRLTVV.

The CDR3 region is CATSFRGQGTGELFF. The CDR3 nucleotides read TGTGCCACCAGTTTCCGCGGGCAGGGCACCGGGGAGCTGTTTTTT. The chain uses TRBV24-1 and TRBJ2-2; D tentatively reads TRBD1 or TRBD2 (5 bases each). The germline gives CDR1 KGHDR, CDR2 SFDVKD. The V end lost 6 bases, the J end lost 4 bases, and 14 bases lay between the germline ends. The CDR3 runs to 15 residues.

The chain recombines TRBV28 with TRBJ2-7; D gene unclear. Germline V gives CDR1 MDHEN, CDR2 SYDVKM. This CDR3 spans 13 amino acids. V was trimmed by 8 bases and J by 6 bases, leaving 17 bases between them. The CDR3 protein is CASFSAFDGEQYF. DNA for the CDR3: TGTGCCAGCTTTTCCGCTTTTGATGGCGAGCAGTACTTC.

The chain combines TRBV27 with TRBJ1-2, with D maybe TRBD1 (5 bases). Germline V gene lookup returns CDR1 MNHEY and CDR2 SMNVEV (reference sequence). The CDR3 runs to 14 residues. V was trimmed by 6 bases and J by 4 bases, leaving 15 bases between them. CDR3 in DNA: TGTGCCAGCAGCCCAATCCAGGGAATCTATGGCTACACCTTC. Its protein product is CASSPIQGIYGYTF.

This sequence joins TRBV5-1 and TRBJ1-3; the match to TRBD1 covers 7 bases. In germline, CDR1 is SGHRS, CDR2 YFSETQ. The CDR3 extends over 13 amino acids. With V trimmed by 4 bases and J by 6 bases, 4 bases remained unmatched. The CDR3 DNA reads as TGCGCCAGCAGCCCTACAGGGGTAAACACCATATATTTT. It encodes CASSPTGVNTIYF.

The V gene is TRBV28, the J gene TRBJ1-1; D not certain. This CDR3 is 15 amino acids long. Germline CDR1 and CDR2: MDHEN and SYDVKM. V was shortened by 2 bases and J by 3 bases, with 13 bases between the two germline ends. The CDR3 region is CASSLPPSRYTEAFF. The CDR3 nucleotides read TGTGCCAGCAGTTTACCACCCAGCAGATACACTGAAGCTTTCTTT.

The gene calls are TRBV13 and TRBJ2-6; D is unclear. Deletions cut 0 bases from V and 4 bases from J, with 4 bases between. CDR1 PRHDT and CDR2 FYEKMQ come from the germline V gene (reference sequence). There are 14 residues in the CDR3. CDR3 sequence: CASSLGRGANVLTF. In DNA form, the CDR3 reads TGTGCCAGCAGCTTAGGGAGGGGGGCCAACGTCCTGACTTTC.

V and J are TRBV2 and TRBJ2-1; D perhaps matches TRBD2 (5 bases). The germline V gene encodes CDR1 SNHLY and CDR2 FYNNEI. The V gene lost 8 bases and the J gene lost 7 bases, with 12 bases spanning the gap. The CDR3 covers 12 residues. CDR3 DNA: TGTGCCAGCGAGGGAACGGTAAATGAGCAGTTCTTC. Its translation: CASEGTVNEQFF. Filled out from reference TRBV2 and TRBJ2-1, the complete variable domain reads EPEVTQTPSHQVTQMGQEVILRCVPISNHLYFYWYRQILGQKVEFLVSFYNNEISEKSEIFDDQFSVERPDGSNFTLKIRSTKLEDSAMYFCASEGTVNEQFFGPGTRLTVL.

This chain connects TRBV7-3 to TRBJ1-1, with 7 bases matching TRBD1. J was trimmed by 3 bases and V by 5 bases; bases with no gene match: 3. The CDR3 is made up of 13 amino acids. Germline V gives CDR1 SGHTA, CDR2 FQGTGA. The CDR3 sequence is CASSVTGYTEAFF. The CDR3 nucleotides read TGTGCCAGCAGCGTGACAGGGTACACTGAAGCTTTCTTT.

This clone was seen many times. This same CDR3 is encoded by further DNA sequences in the sample. The genes are TRBV5-6 and TRBJ2-7; 7 bases are a match to TRBD2. V shed 2 bases, J shed 2 bases, and the junction held 7 bases outside the gene matches. Per germline, CDR1 SGHDT and CDR2 YYEEEE. CDR3 length: 15 residues. CDR3: CASSFLAGDTYEQYF. CDR3 nucleotide sequence: TGTGCCAGCAGCTTCTTAGCGGGTGACACCTACGAGCAGTACTTC.

The chain has TRBV18 and TRBJ1-5; maybe TRBD1 (5 bases). This CDR3 contains 13 residues. Germline values: CDR1 KGHSH, CDR2 LQKENI. Trimming removed 0 bases at V and 9 bases at J, with 9 bases between. The chain's CDR3 is CASSPPGGMPQHF. In nucleotides, the CDR3 is TGTGCCAGCTCACCACCGGGGGGGATGCCCCAGCATTTT.

This clone was seen a few times. V gene TRBV30 combines with J gene TRBJ2-5; tentative D call: TRBD1 (6 bases). Germline V gene data show CDR1 as GTSNPN and CDR2 as SVGIG (reference sequence). The V end lost 3 bases, the J end lost 4 bases, and 18 bases lay between the germline ends. This CDR3 is built from 15 residues. In DNA form, the CDR3 reads TGTGCCTGGAGGGACCTTCAGGGGTTCGGAGAGACCCAGTACTTC. Protein sequence: CAWRDLQGFGETQYF.

A remark on this clone: Other DNA sequences of this sample code for an identical CDR3. This sequence joins TRBV15 and TRBJ2-7, with D possibly matching TRBD1 (7 bases). CDR3 size: 15 residues. Between the trimmed V and J ends, which lost 1 base and 2 bases, there was a span of 12 bases. Germline loops: CDR1 LNHNV, CDR2 YYDKDF (reference sequence). This CDR3 reads CATSRGAGQPYEQYF. The CDR3 bases are TGTGCCACCAGCAGAGGGGCGGGACAGCCCTACGAGCAGTACTTC.